Listed below are T cell receptor beta chains from one sample, sequenced in a study of response to subunit inactivated influenza vaccine. TCRdb processed the RT-PCR reads anew with MiXCR; each CDR3 protein has one entry. Counted here are approximately 680,000 distinct CDR3 sequences, about 15% occurring once; the ten biggest clones make up around 10%. This specimen consisted of PBMCs from blood, obtained approximately 12 days after vaccination. The receptor source for this set is a man in his forties or fifties who received an inactivated influenza vaccine. CDR3s include the opening cysteine and the closing phenylalanine or tryptophan. The D gene is left open where the match is weak. Expanded clones are given a class, and other clones once, few, many or no size at all.

CDR3nt: TGCAGTGCTAGAGTTGGCGGGACAGGGCCGTATGAGACCCAGTACTTC
CDR3aa: CSARVGGTGPYETQYF
d_gene: TRBD1
abundance: -
j_gene: TRBJ2-5
v_gene: TRBV20-1

CDR3nt: TGTGCCAGCTCACCAGCGTGGACAGGAGGCACTGAAGCTTTCTTT
CDR3aa: CASSPAWTGGTEAFF
d_gene: TRBD1
abundance: few
j_gene: TRBJ1-1
v_gene: TRBV18

CDR3nt: TGCAGTGCTAGAGCTAGCGGGAGCTACGAGCAGTACTTC
CDR3aa: CSARASGSYEQYF
d_gene: TRBD2
abundance: few
j_gene: TRBJ2-7
v_gene: TRBV20-1

CDR3nt: TGCAGTGCTAGGCGCCTAGCGGGAGTGGAGACCCAGTACTTC
CDR3aa: CSARRLAGVETQYF
d_gene: TRBD2
abundance: few
j_gene: TRBJ2-5
v_gene: TRBV20-1

CDR3nt: TGTGCCAGCAGTGAATCCACCTCCAGTCCCCAGACCCAGTACTTC
CDR3aa: CASSESTSSPQTQYF
d_gene: -
abundance: -
j_gene: TRBJ2-5
v_gene: TRBV2

CDR3nt: TGTGCCAGCAGTCGAAGTAGGGCGGCCTACGAGCAGTACTTC
CDR3aa: CASSRSRAAYEQYF
d_gene: -
abundance: few
j_gene: TRBJ2-7
v_gene: TRBV7-2

CDR3nt: TGTGCCATCAGCGGGGGGCTGGATAATTCACCCCTCCACTTT
CDR3aa: CAISGGLDNSPLHF
d_gene: -
abundance: -
j_gene: TRBJ1-6
v_gene: TRBV10-3

CDR3nt: TGTGCCAGCAGCTTAGCGGGCAGGGGGCTGGACACCGGGGAGCTGTTTTTT
CDR3aa: CASSLAGRGLDTGELFF
d_gene: TRBD1
abundance: -
j_gene: TRBJ2-2
v_gene: TRBV7-2

CDR3nt: TGCGCCAGCAGCTTCAATTTTCGGACGGGTGGCTACACCTTC
CDR3aa: CASSFNFRTGGYTF
d_gene: -
abundance: -
j_gene: TRBJ1-2
v_gene: TRBV5-1

CDR3nt: TGTGCCAGCAGTTACTTGGGGGGGAATCAGCCCCAGCATTTT
CDR3aa: CASSYLGGNQPQHF
d_gene: -
abundance: few
j_gene: TRBJ1-5
v_gene: TRBV6-2/TRBV6-3

CDR3nt: TGCAGCGCCGATGGGGAATCCCACAATGAGCAGTTCTTC
CDR3aa: CSADGESHNEQFF
d_gene: -
abundance: few
j_gene: TRBJ2-1
v_gene: TRBV29-1

CDR3nt: TGTGCCACCAGTGATTCCCGGACAGGGGACACTGAAGCTTTCTTT
CDR3aa: CATSDSRTGDTEAFF
d_gene: TRBD1
abundance: -
j_gene: TRBJ1-1
v_gene: TRBV24-1

CDR3nt: TGTGCCAGCAGTCAGGGCAGGGGAGGGAACACTGAAGCTTTCTTT
CDR3aa: CASSQGRGGNTEAFF
d_gene: -
abundance: few
j_gene: TRBJ1-1
v_gene: TRBV6-1

CDR3nt: TGTGCCAGCAAACTGCAGGGCACTTTGAACACTGAAGCTTTCTTT
CDR3aa: CASKLQGTLNTEAFF
d_gene: -
abundance: -
j_gene: TRBJ1-1
v_gene: TRBV12-3/TRBV12-4

CDR3nt: TGTGCCAGCTCAATAAACACCGGGACAGGAGAAGAGACCCAGTACTTC
CDR3aa: CASSINTGTGEETQYF
d_gene: TRBD1
abundance: -
j_gene: TRBJ2-5
v_gene: TRBV18

CDR3nt: TGTGCCAGCAGTTCCCATTCGTCTAGCGGGGATACGCAGTATTTT
CDR3aa: CASSSHSSSGDTQYF
d_gene: TRBD2
abundance: -
j_gene: TRBJ2-3
v_gene: TRBV28

CDR3nt: TGTGCCAGCGGACAGGTCAACACTGAAGCTTTCTTT
CDR3aa: CASGQVNTEAFF
d_gene: TRBD1
abundance: -
j_gene: TRBJ1-1
v_gene: TRBV28

CDR3nt: TGCAGTGCTAGCGACCAGGGCTACGAGCAGTACTTC
CDR3aa: CSASDQGYEQYF
d_gene: -
abundance: -
j_gene: TRBJ2-7
v_gene: TRBV20-1

CDR3nt: TGTGCCAGCAGCAGCCGGAAGCGAACACCCCAAGAGACCCAGTACTTC
CDR3aa: CASSSRKRTPQETQYF
d_gene: -
abundance: many
j_gene: TRBJ2-5
v_gene: TRBV5-6

CDR3nt: TGCAGTGCTAGTACAGACGGTGCTAGCACAGATACGCAGTATTTT
CDR3aa: CSASTDGASTDTQYF
d_gene: -
abundance: -
j_gene: TRBJ2-3
v_gene: TRBV20-1

CDR3nt: TGTGCCAGCAGTGAACGTTCCGTAACCTACGAGCAGTACTTC
CDR3aa: CASSERSVTYEQYF
d_gene: -
abundance: once
j_gene: TRBJ2-7
v_gene: TRBV2

CDR3nt: TGCAGCGTTGAGGCCTTCGAAAAACTGTTTTTT
CDR3aa: CSVEAFEKLFF
d_gene: -
abundance: many
j_gene: TRBJ1-4
v_gene: TRBV29-1

CDR3nt: TGCAGCGTTGATTCCGGACTCAACAATGAGCAGTTCTTC
CDR3aa: CSVDSGLNNEQFF
d_gene: -
abundance: many
j_gene: TRBJ2-1
v_gene: TRBV29-1

CDR3nt: TGTGCCAGCAGCGTAGCGGGGGGCGTGGATACGCAGTATTTT
CDR3aa: CASSVAGGVDTQYF
d_gene: TRBD2
abundance: -
j_gene: TRBJ2-3
v_gene: TRBV12-3/TRBV12-4

CDR3nt: TGTGCCAGCAGCTTAGCGGTTTACCAAGAGACCCAGTACTTC
CDR3aa: CASSLAVYQETQYF
d_gene: -
abundance: -
j_gene: TRBJ2-5
v_gene: TRBV7-2

CDR3nt: TGTGCCAGCAGCACCGGACAGGGGGCGTCTGGGGCCAACGTCCTGACTTTC
CDR3aa: CASSTGQGASGANVLTF
d_gene: TRBD1
abundance: few
j_gene: TRBJ2-6
v_gene: TRBV7-2

CDR3nt: TGTGCCAGCAGCATTGACAGGGGGAGTGCAGATACGCAGTATTTT
CDR3aa: CASSIDRGSADTQYF
d_gene: TRBD1
abundance: few
j_gene: TRBJ2-3
v_gene: TRBV7-6

CDR3nt: TGCAGCGTTGAACCCGGACAGGGAAACAAGAATTATGGCTACACCTTC
CDR3aa: CSVEPGQGNKNYGYTF
d_gene: TRBD1
abundance: -
j_gene: TRBJ1-2
v_gene: TRBV29-1

CDR3nt: TGTGCCAGCTCCAAGGACTATTACAATGAGCAGTTCTTC
CDR3aa: CASSKDYYNEQFF
d_gene: -
abundance: many
j_gene: TRBJ2-1
v_gene: TRBV18

CDR3nt: TGTGCCAGCAGCTTAGCGTGGGGGGACTACCAAGAGACCCAGTACTTC
CDR3aa: CASSLAWGDYQETQYF
d_gene: -
abundance: few
j_gene: TRBJ2-5
v_gene: TRBV7-6

CDR3nt: TGTGCCAGCAGCTTAGCGCGGGGCCCTTCCGAGCAGTACTTC
CDR3aa: CASSLARGPSEQYF
d_gene: -
abundance: -
j_gene: TRBJ2-7
v_gene: TRBV7-2

CDR3nt: TGTGCCAGCAGACTGGGGACTAGCGGGAGTATAGATACGCAGTATTTT
CDR3aa: CASRLGTSGSIDTQYF
d_gene: TRBD2
abundance: -
j_gene: TRBJ2-3
v_gene: TRBV27

CDR3nt: TGTGCCAGCGTCAACGCATATGGGGAGCTGTTTTTT
CDR3aa: CASVNAYGELFF
d_gene: -
abundance: many
j_gene: TRBJ2-2
v_gene: TRBV6-5

CDR3nt: TGCGCCAGCAGCATACTAGCGGGGGGGCCCGGCACAGATACGCAGTATTTT
CDR3aa: CASSILAGGPGTDTQYF
d_gene: TRBD2
abundance: -
j_gene: TRBJ2-3
v_gene: TRBV5-1

CDR3nt: TGTGCCAGCTCATCGAGACAGGGCTCAGCGAACACAGATACGCAGTATTTT
CDR3aa: CASSSRQGSANTDTQYF
d_gene: TRBD1
abundance: -
j_gene: TRBJ2-3
v_gene: TRBV18

CDR3nt: TGCGCCAGCAGCCAGGAAACTTTTGGCAGAACCTACGCAGAAACGTACTTC
CDR3aa: CASSQETFGRTYAETYF
d_gene: -
abundance: few
j_gene: TRBJ2-7
v_gene: TRBV4-3

CDR3nt: TGTGCCAGCCTGCGGACTAGCGGGGGAGAGACCCAGTACTTC
CDR3aa: CASLRTSGGETQYF
d_gene: TRBD2
abundance: many
j_gene: TRBJ2-5
v_gene: TRBV3-1

CDR3nt: TGTGCCACCAGCGGAGACAGTCCGGGGGCCCAGTACTTC
CDR3aa: CATSGDSPGAQYF
d_gene: -
abundance: -
j_gene: TRBJ2-5
v_gene: TRBV15

CDR3nt: TGTGCCAGCAGCATGGGGGACAGCCTCGGGCCCCAGCATTTT
CDR3aa: CASSMGDSLGPQHF
d_gene: TRBD1
abundance: few
j_gene: TRBJ1-5
v_gene: TRBV12-3/TRBV12-4

CDR3nt: TGTGCCAGCAGTCCAGGGACTGTAGCCGCGAACACCGGGGAGCTGTTTTTT
CDR3aa: CASSPGTVAANTGELFF
d_gene: -
abundance: few
j_gene: TRBJ2-2
v_gene: TRBV6-9

CDR3nt: TGTGCCAGCAGTCCTAGGACTAGCGGGAGGGTCGGTGAGCAGTTCTTC
CDR3aa: CASSPRTSGRVGEQFF
d_gene: TRBD2
abundance: few
j_gene: TRBJ2-1
v_gene: TRBV12-3/TRBV12-4

CDR3nt: TGTGCCAGCTCCCAAAACTACTACACAGATACGCAGTATTTT
CDR3aa: CASSQNYYTDTQYF
d_gene: -
abundance: -
j_gene: TRBJ2-3
v_gene: TRBV18

CDR3nt: TGTGCCACCAGTGATTTGCTTCAAAGGGGAACCTACGAGCAGTACTTC
CDR3aa: CATSDLLQRGTYEQYF
d_gene: -
abundance: few
j_gene: TRBJ2-7
v_gene: TRBV24-1

CDR3nt: TGCGCCAGCAGCCTCAGGACAGGGCCGGGCACCGGGGAGCTGTTTTTT
CDR3aa: CASSLRTGPGTGELFF
d_gene: TRBD1
abundance: -
j_gene: TRBJ2-2
v_gene: TRBV5-1

CDR3nt: TGTGCCAGCAGTTACGGGACGAGGAGTTCACCCCTCCACTTT
CDR3aa: CASSYGTRSSPLHF
d_gene: -
abundance: many
j_gene: TRBJ1-6
v_gene: TRBV6-5

CDR3nt: TGTGCCAGCAGTGAATTGGGCTACAATGAGCAGTTCTTC
CDR3aa: CASSELGYNEQFF
d_gene: -
abundance: few
j_gene: TRBJ2-1
v_gene: TRBV2

CDR3nt: TGCAGTGCTAGGTTACGGGACTTGAGCTCCTACAATGAGCAGTTCTTC
CDR3aa: CSARLRDLSSYNEQFF
d_gene: -
abundance: few
j_gene: TRBJ2-1
v_gene: TRBV20-1

CDR3nt: TGTGCCAGTAGTCCGGGGACAGATCCGCTTCGGGAGACCCAGTACTTC
CDR3aa: CASSPGTDPLRETQYF
d_gene: TRBD1
abundance: many
j_gene: TRBJ2-5
v_gene: TRBV19

CDR3nt: TGTGCCAGCAGCAAAAAGTCGTCAGGGGGCTACGAGCAGTACTTC
CDR3aa: CASSKKSSGGYEQYF
d_gene: -
abundance: -
j_gene: TRBJ2-7
v_gene: TRBV21-1

CDR3nt: TGTGCCAGCAGCTTAGTCGGAGGGGGCTTTCGCGAGCAGTACTTC
CDR3aa: CASSLVGGGFREQYF
d_gene: -
abundance: few
j_gene: TRBJ2-7
v_gene: TRBV7-9

CDR3nt: TGTGCCAGCCAGGGGAGGGCTTCACCCCTCCACTTT
CDR3aa: CASQGRASPLHF
d_gene: -
abundance: many
j_gene: TRBJ1-6
v_gene: TRBV6-1

CDR3nt: TGTGCCAGCAGCGCAAGAGGCGGGTACACAGATACGCAGTATTTT
CDR3aa: CASSARGGYTDTQYF
d_gene: -
abundance: -
j_gene: TRBJ2-3
v_gene: TRBV7-2

CDR3nt: TGTGCCAGCAGCTTAATGGGAAACCTGGGCGGGGAGCTGTTTTTT
CDR3aa: CASSLMGNLGGELFF
d_gene: -
abundance: many
j_gene: TRBJ2-2
v_gene: TRBV7-3

CDR3nt: TGTGCCAGCAGCTCACGCGGACAGGGGGCTTCCTACGAGCAGTACTTC
CDR3aa: CASSSRGQGASYEQYF
d_gene: TRBD1
abundance: few
j_gene: TRBJ2-7
v_gene: TRBV11-2